Presented here are 30 T cell receptor beta chains from one specimen sequenced in a study of control samples from healthy donors and cancer patients. Libraries were prepared by immunoSEQ multiplex PCR; TCRdb keeps only in-frame clonotypes and omits some of them. The table records 140,000 to 150,000 clones, approximately 94% of them present only once. The material sequenced was blood. These receptors all stem from a man between 18 and 35 years old in good health.

The chain combines TRBV4-1 with TRBJ2-3; 7 bases agree with TRBD2. In germline, CDR1 is MGHRA, CDR2 YSYEKL. With 4 bases clipped from V and 2 bases from J, the junction kept 15 bases outside the gene matches. The length of the CDR3 is 18 residues. CDR3 in amino acids: CASSLQDIGDYPTDTQYF. CDR3 nucleotide sequence: TGCGCCAGCAGCCTACAAGATATAGGGGACTACCCCACAGATACGCAGTATTTT.

J is TRBJ2-2 and V is TRBV9; possibly TRBD2 for D (5 bases). V gave up 6 bases and J gave up 2 bases, with 11 bases separating them. This CDR3 region has 14 residues. The germline gives CDR1 SGDLS, CDR2 YYNGEE. The CDR3 region is CASMGAVNTGELFF. The CDR3 coding sequence is TGTGCCAGCATGGGAGCGGTAAACACCGGGGAGCTGTTTTTT. The full variable domain, rest sourced from reference TRBV9 and TRBJ2-2, is DSGVTQTPKHLITATGQRVTLRCSPRSGDLSVYWYQQSLDQGLQFLIQYYNGEERAKGNILERFSAQQFPDLHSELNLSSLELGDSALYFCASMGAVNTGELFFGEGSRLTVL.

The rearrangement joins TRBV13 to TRBJ2-4, with D possibly TRBD2 on 6 matching bases. Trimming pared 5 bases from V and 7 bases from J, leaving 15 bases between. Germline V gene sequence: CDR1 PRHDT, CDR2 FYEKMQ (reference sequence). The CDR3 length is 14 residues. CDR3 protein: CASSLRLGSNIQYF. The CDR3 coding sequence is TGTGCCAGCAGCCTCCGACTAGGAAGTAACATTCAGTACTTC. The full variable domain, in which reference TRBV13 and TRBJ2-4 provide the parts outside the CDR3, is AAGVIQSPRHLIKEKRETATLKCYPIPRHDTVYWYQQGPGQDPQFLISFYEKMQSDKGSIPDRFSAQQFSDYHSELNMSSLELGDSALYFCASSLRLGSNIQYFGAGTRLSVL.

This clone occurred a few times. V and J are TRBV4-1 and TRBJ2-7; 9 nucleotides line up with TRBD2. The CDR3 sequence is 15 residues long. V trimming: 0 bases; J trimming: 7 bases; junction bases outside the gene matches: 7. Germline loops: CDR1 MGHRA, CDR2 YSYEKL. The CDR3, as DNA: TGCGCCAGCAGCCAAGAGCTAGCGGGGTCTTGGGAGCAGTACTTC. Its translation is CASSQELAGSWEQYF.

This chain joins TRBV28 and TRBJ1-2, with D perhaps matching TRBD1 (6 bases). The CDR3 length is 15 residues. Per the germline V gene, CDR1 is MDHEN and CDR2 is SYDVKM. Deletions cut 5 bases from V and 3 bases from J, with 16 bases between. CDR3 region: CASSPEGGPDYGYTF. In nucleotides, the CDR3 is TGTGCCAGCAGTCCAGAGGGGGGGCCCGACTATGGCTACACCTTC.

The rearrangement joins TRBV30 to TRBJ1-2, with a weak D call TRBD1 (5 bases). Trimming shortened V by 1 base and J by 4 bases, and 10 bases separated the two germline ends. This CDR3 region has 13 residues. Germline values: CDR1 GTSNPN, CDR2 SVGIG (reference sequence). CDR3 sequence reads: CAWSEGAGYGYTF. The DNA for the CDR3 is TGTGCCTGGAGTGAAGGGGCAGGCTATGGCTACACCTTC. The full variable domain, with the rest looked up from reference TRBV30 and TRBJ1-2, is SQTIHQWPATLVQPVGSPLSLECTVEGTSNPNLYWYRQAAGRGLQLLFYSVGIGQISSEVPQNLSASRPQDRQFILSSKKLLLSDSGFYLCAWSEGAGYGYTFGSGTRLTVV.

The CDR3: CATSELQDEKLFF. CDR3 nucleotide sequence: TGTGCCACCAGCGAACTACAGGATGAAAAACTGTTTTTT. The rearrangement joins TRBV15 to TRBJ1-4; possible D gene TRBD1, 5 bases. The CDR3 is 13 residues long. Germline CDR1 and CDR2: LNHNV and YYDKDF (reference sequence). V was cut by 5 bases and J by 6 bases, with 10 bases left in between.

The chain employs TRBV19 and TRBJ1-5; the D gene is possibly TRBD1 (5 bases). This CDR3 region has 14 residues. Germline CDR1 is LNHDA and CDR2 is SQIVND (reference sequence). V was pared by 7 bases and J by 6 bases, with 16 bases between. Here the CDR3 DNA reads TGTGCCAGTACTTTCCAGGGTGGGGGTCAGCCCCAGCATTTT. This gives the protein CASTFQGGGQPQHF. Variable domain in full (rest from reference TRBV19 and TRBJ1-5): DGGITQSPKYLFRKEGQNVTLSCEQNLNHDAMYWYRQDPGQGLRLIYYSQIVNDFQKGDIAEGYSVSREKKESFPLTVTSAQKNPTAFYLCASTFQGGGQPQHFGDGTRLSIL.

This sequence joins TRBV6-6 and TRBJ1-4; D ambiguous. The V end was cut by 5 bases, the J end by 0 bases, with 13 bases between. The CDR3 loop spans 16 amino acids. The V gene's germline CDR1 is MNHNY and CDR2 SVGAGI (reference sequence). CDR3 residues: CASSGDGPATNEKLFF. CDR3 bases: TGTGCCAGCAGTGGCGACGGACCTGCAACTAATGAAAAACTGTTTTTT.

V is TRBV19 and J is TRBJ2-1, with 7 bases fitting TRBD2. The J segment lost 3 bases and the V segment lost 6 bases, leaving 14 bases of the junction unmatched. Germline loops: CDR1 LNHDA, CDR2 SQIVND (reference sequence). The CDR3 has 17 amino acids. Here the CDR3 reads CASSLATASGSYNEQFF. The CDR3, as DNA: TGTGCCAGTAGCCTAGCGACGGCTAGCGGAAGCTACAATGAGCAGTTCTTC.

J is TRBJ2-5 and V is TRBV30; D might be TRBD1 (7 bases). CDR3 length equals 14 residues. CDR1 GTSNPN and CDR2 SVGIG come from the germline V gene (reference sequence). V gave up 3 bases and J gave up 4 bases, with 15 bases separating them. In DNA, the CDR3 is TGTGCCTGGAGGCGGGACAGTGAACGAGAGACCCAGTACTTC. It is translated as CAWRRDSERETQYF.

The chain combines TRBV15 with TRBJ2-2; a possible D gene is TRBD1 (6 bases). With 0 bases removed from V and 4 bases from J, the gap between germline ends came to 18 bases. The germline V gene has CDR1 LNHNV and CDR2 YYDKDF (reference sequence). This CDR3 is built from 18 residues. CDR3 bases: TGTGCCACCAGCAGAGATTTGTTGCAGGGGTTCTCCACCGGGGAGCTGTTTTTT. Translated: CATSRDLLQGFSTGELFF.

The chain carries TRBV3-1 (or the pseudogene TRBV3-2) and TRBJ2-3; D remains unclear. This CDR3 is 16 amino acids long. V gave up 0 bases and J gave up 1 base, with 11 bases separating them. Germline CDR1 and CDR2: LGHDT and YNNKEL (reference sequence). CDR3 sequence reads: CASSQDTPIGTDTQYF. CDR3 bases: TGTGCCAGCAGCCAAGATACCCCCATAGGCACAGATACGCAGTATTTT.

As regards this clone: Other nucleotide sequences in the sample specify the same CDR3. The chain carries TRBV4-1 and TRBJ2-7; D call uncertain. CDR3 length equals 13 residues. From germline, CDR1 is MGHRA and CDR2 YSYEKL. The V end lost 1 base, the J end lost 1 base, and 5 bases lay between the germline ends. CDR3 residues: CASSQVGSYEQYF. The CDR3 DNA reads TGCGCCAGCAGCCAAGTAGGGTCCTACGAGCAGTACTTC.

The chain uses TRBV7-9 and TRBJ1-4; TRBD1 is a possible D gene (5 bases). This CDR3 has 17 amino acids. Germline lookup yields CDR1 SEHNR and CDR2 FQNEAQ (reference sequence). Trimming pared 1 base from V and 0 bases from J, leaving 12 bases between. The CDR3 DNA is TGTGCCAGCAGCTTAGTCTGGGACCATGCAACTAATGAAAAACTGTTTTTT. It encodes CASSLVWDHATNEKLFF. The variable domain in full, with the rest retrieved from reference TRBV7-9 and TRBJ1-4, is DTGVSQNPRHKITKRGQNVTFRCDPISEHNRLYWYRQTLGQGPEFLTYFQNEAQLEKSRLLSDRFSAERPKGSFSTLEIQRTEQGDSAMYLCASSLVWDHATNEKLFFGSGTQLSVL.

The chain combines TRBV5-4 with TRBJ1-1; 7 nucleotides line up with TRBD1. Losses at the gene ends were 2 bases for V and 4 bases for J; bases not matched to a gene: 5. CDR1 is SGHNT, CDR2 YYREEE, per germline (reference sequence). CDR3 length equals 14 residues. Here the CDR3 DNA reads TGTGCCAGCAGCTTCCGACAGGGAGGCACTGAAGCTTTCTTT. Amino acid sequence: CASSFRQGGTEAFF.

The rearrangement uses TRBV7-8 and TRBJ1-6; TRBD1 aligns across 10 bases. The CDR3 has 15 residues. Germline CDR1 and CDR2: SGHVS and FQNEAQ. J was trimmed by 15 bases and V by 2 bases; bases with no gene match: 10. CDR3 in amino acids: CASSLTNRDRGGLHF. The DNA of the CDR3 is TGTGCCAGCAGCTTAACCAATAGGGACAGGGGTGGCCTCCACTTT.

V and J are TRBV4-1 and TRBJ1-2; 7 bases are a match to TRBD1. J was trimmed by 4 bases and V by 1 base; bases with no gene match: 6. CDR3 length equals 15 residues. Germline assignment: CDR1 MGHRA and CDR2 YSYEKL. CDR3 region: CASSQVPGQSYGYTF. In DNA, the CDR3 is TGCGCCAGCAGCCAAGTTCCGGGACAGAGCTATGGCTACACCTTC.

This chain links TRBV6-1 with TRBJ2-7; the match to TRBD1 covers 12 bases. Germline V gives CDR1 MNHNS, CDR2 SASEGT. This CDR3 region has 15 residues. With 6 bases clipped from V and 4 bases from J, the junction kept 7 bases outside the gene matches. The CDR3 loop is CASSLGTGGVYEQYF. CDR3 DNA: TGTGCCAGCAGCCTCGGGACAGGGGGCGTATACGAGCAGTACTTC.

The chain carries TRBV4-2 and TRBJ2-7; D is perhaps TRBD2 (6 bases). V was clipped by 4 bases and J by 7 bases, with 11 bases between them. CDR1 and CDR2 from the germline V gene are LGHNA and YNFKEQ. The CDR3 covers 12 residues. CDR3 bases: TGTGCCAGCAGCCCCGAGACTAGTGAGCAGTACTTC. It is translated as CASSPETSEQYF.

This rearrangement joins TRBV10-1 to TRBJ1-3, with 7 positions matching TRBD1. This CDR3 region has 18 residues. V gave up 0 bases and J gave up 1 base; unmatched junction bases: 9. Germline lookup yields CDR1 WNHNN and CDR2 SYGVQD (reference sequence). In DNA, the CDR3 is TGCGCCAGCAGTGAGTCGGGGACAGTCACTGAGTCTGGAAACACCATATATTTT. Translation: CASSESGTVTESGNTIYF.

This clone was found a few times. The rearrangement joins TRBV7-9 to TRBJ1-3; D is perhaps TRBD1 (6 bases). Per the germline V gene, CDR1 is SEHNR and CDR2 is FQNEAQ (reference sequence). Trimming shortened V by 4 bases and J by 7 bases, and 17 bases separated the two germline ends. The CDR3 is 15 amino acids. As DNA, the CDR3 is TGTGCCAGCAGCTCTATGCTAGACAGGCTTAACACCATATATTTT. As protein: CASSSMLDRLNTIYF.

The sample holds one count of this clone. The CDR3 region has the DNA TGCGCCAGCAGCCAAGATAACGGGGTTTACCAGCCCCAGCATTTT. It yields the protein CASSQDNGVYQPQHF. The chain carries TRBV4-1 and TRBJ1-5; D unresolved. This CDR3 is built from 15 residues. The V and J ends lost 0 bases and 7 bases respectively, with 13 bases between them. CDR1 and CDR2 (germline): MGHRA, YSYEKL.

The V call is TRBV19, the J call TRBJ1-6; no reliable D call. V lost 6 bases to trimming and J lost 0 bases, with 9 bases between them. The CDR3 contains 15 residues. The germline gives CDR1 LNHDA, CDR2 SQIVND (reference sequence). CDR3 sequence: CASSLMSSYNSPLHF. DNA of the CDR3: TGTGCCAGTAGCTTGATGAGCTCCTATAATTCACCCCTCCACTTT.

This clone was seen a single time. CDR3 DNA: TGTGCCAGCAGTTTACTGATGGAGTATGGCTACACCTTC. Translation gives CASSLLMEYGYTF. V gene TRBV28 combines with J gene TRBJ1-2, with D unresolved. CDR1 is MDHEN and CDR2 is SYDVKM in the germline V gene. The CDR3 spans 13 residues. V was cut by 2 bases and J by 5 bases, with 9 bases left in between.

The J gene is TRBJ2-1, the V gene TRBV2; TRBD2 is a possible D gene (5 bases). Germline V gene data show CDR1 as SNHLY and CDR2 as FYNNEI. Deletions cut 5 bases from V and 2 bases from J, with 16 bases between. This CDR3 is 16 amino acids long. CDR3 in amino acids: CASSQNPDGAYNEQFF. The CDR3 DNA reads as TGTGCCAGCAGTCAAAACCCGGACGGGGCCTACAATGAGCAGTTCTTC.

J is TRBJ2-4 and V is TRBV28; TRBD2 matches at 7 bases. J gave up 0 bases and V 4 bases, and 6 bases lay outside the gene matches. The germline V gene has CDR1 MDHEN and CDR2 SYDVKM. The CDR3 runs 16 residues. Here the CDR3 DNA reads TGTGCCAGCAGTTGGAGGGGAGGGCTAGCCAAAAACATTCAGTACTTC. Translation gives CASSWRGGLAKNIQYF.

The V and J genes are TRBV24-1 and TRBJ2-1; either TRBD1 or TRBD2 may fit D (6 bases each). This CDR3 spans 12 amino acids. V was shortened by 5 bases and J by 13 bases, with 14 bases between the two germline ends. CDR1 and CDR2 (germline): KGHDR, SFDVKD. CDR3 bases: TGTGCCACCAGTGCAAGGTCGGGGGCACAGTTCTTC. The encoded protein is CATSARSGAQFF.

V usage is TRBV23-1 and J usage is TRBJ2-1; possible D gene TRBD2, 5 bases. TRBV23-1 belongs to the ORF category, with a function that is uncertain. The CDR3 totals 15 residues. V was pared by 2 bases and J by 5 bases, with 13 bases between. The CDR3 spells CASSQAGLKNNEQFF. CDR3 DNA: TGCGCCAGCAGTCAAGCGGGCCTCAAGAACAATGAGCAGTTCTTC.

This chain connects TRBV5-8 to TRBJ1-6; D is ambiguous. The CDR3 is 15 residues long. Trimming took off 0 bases at V and 2 bases at J, with 6 bases between the two ends. The germline CDR1 and CDR2 sequences are SGHTS and YDEGEE. CDR3 sequence reads: CASSLVGAYNSPLHF. Here the CDR3 DNA reads TGTGCCAGCAGCTTGGTGGGAGCCTATAATTCACCCCTCCACTTT.